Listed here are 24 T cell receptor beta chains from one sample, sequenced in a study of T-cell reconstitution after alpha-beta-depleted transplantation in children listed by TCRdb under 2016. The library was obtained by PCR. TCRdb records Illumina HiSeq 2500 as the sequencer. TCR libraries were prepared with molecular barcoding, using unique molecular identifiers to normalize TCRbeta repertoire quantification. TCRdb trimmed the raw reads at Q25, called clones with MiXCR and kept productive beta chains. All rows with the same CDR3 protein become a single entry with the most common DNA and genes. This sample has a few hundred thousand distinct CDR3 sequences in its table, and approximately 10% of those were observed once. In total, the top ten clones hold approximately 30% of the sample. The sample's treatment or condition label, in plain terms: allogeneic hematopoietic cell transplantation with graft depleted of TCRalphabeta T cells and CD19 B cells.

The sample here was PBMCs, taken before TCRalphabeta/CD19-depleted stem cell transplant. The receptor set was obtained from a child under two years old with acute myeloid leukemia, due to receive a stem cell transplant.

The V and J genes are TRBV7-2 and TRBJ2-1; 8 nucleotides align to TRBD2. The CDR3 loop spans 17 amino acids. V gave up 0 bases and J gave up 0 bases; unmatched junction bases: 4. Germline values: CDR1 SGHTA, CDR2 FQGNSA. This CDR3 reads CASSLALSGSSYNEQFF. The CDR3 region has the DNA TGTGCCAGCAGCTTAGCACTAAGCGGGAGCTCCTACAATGAGCAGTTCTTC.

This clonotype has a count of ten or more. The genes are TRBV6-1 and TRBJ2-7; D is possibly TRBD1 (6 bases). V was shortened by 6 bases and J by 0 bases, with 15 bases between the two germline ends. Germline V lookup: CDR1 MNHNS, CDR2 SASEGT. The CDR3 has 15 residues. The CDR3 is CASRDGQYLSYEQYF. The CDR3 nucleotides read TGTGCCAGCAGAGACGGACAGTATCTCTCCTACGAGCAGTACTTC.

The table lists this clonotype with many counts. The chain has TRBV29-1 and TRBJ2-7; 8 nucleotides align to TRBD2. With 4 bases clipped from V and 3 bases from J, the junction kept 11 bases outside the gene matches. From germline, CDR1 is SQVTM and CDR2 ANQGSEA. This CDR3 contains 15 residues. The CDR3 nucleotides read TGCAGCGTTGGAGGGCCGGGGGGGCCCCTCTACGAGCAGTACTTC. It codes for CSVGGPGGPLYEQYF.

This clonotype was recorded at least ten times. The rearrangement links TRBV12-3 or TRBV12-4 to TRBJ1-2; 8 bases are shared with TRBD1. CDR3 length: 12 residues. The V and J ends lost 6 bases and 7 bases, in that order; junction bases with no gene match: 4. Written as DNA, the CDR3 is TGTGCCAGCAGCCCGACAGGGGCTGGCTACACCTTC. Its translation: CASSPTGAGYTF.

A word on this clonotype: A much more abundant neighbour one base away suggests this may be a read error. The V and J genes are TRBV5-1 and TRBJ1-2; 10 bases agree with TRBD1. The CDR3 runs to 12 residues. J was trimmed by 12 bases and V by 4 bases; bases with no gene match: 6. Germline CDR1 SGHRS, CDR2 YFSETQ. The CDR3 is CASSPDRGGDTF. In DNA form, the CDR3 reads TGCGCCAGCAGCCCGGACAGGGGGGGCGACACCTTC.

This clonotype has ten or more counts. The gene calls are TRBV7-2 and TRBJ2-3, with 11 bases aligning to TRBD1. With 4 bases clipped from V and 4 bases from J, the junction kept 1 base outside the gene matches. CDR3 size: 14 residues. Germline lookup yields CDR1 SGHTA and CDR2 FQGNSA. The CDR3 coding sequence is TGTGCCAGCAGCTGGACAGGGGGCGCAGATACGCAGTATTTT. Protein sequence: CASSWTGGADTQYF.

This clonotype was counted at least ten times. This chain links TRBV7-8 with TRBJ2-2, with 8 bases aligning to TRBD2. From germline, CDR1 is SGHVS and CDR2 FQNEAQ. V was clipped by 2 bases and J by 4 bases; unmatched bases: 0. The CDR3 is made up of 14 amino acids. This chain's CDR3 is CASSLREGTGELFF. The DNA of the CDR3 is TGTGCCAGCAGCTTACGGGAGGGCACCGGGGAGCTGTTTTTT.

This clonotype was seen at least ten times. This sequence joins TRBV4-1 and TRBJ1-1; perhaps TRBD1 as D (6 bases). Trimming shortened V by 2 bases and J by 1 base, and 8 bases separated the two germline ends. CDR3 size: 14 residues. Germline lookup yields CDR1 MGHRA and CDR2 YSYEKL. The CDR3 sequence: CASSQSQGNTEAFF. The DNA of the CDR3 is TGCGCCAGCAGCCAATCACAGGGGAACACTGAAGCTTTCTTT.

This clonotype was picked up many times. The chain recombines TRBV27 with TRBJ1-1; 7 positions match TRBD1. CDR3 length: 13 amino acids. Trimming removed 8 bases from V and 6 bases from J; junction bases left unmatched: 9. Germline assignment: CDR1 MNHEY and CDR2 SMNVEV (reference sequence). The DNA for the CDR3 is TGTGCCAGCGCCGAGGGGGCGCGGGCTGAAGCTTTCTTT. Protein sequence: CASAEGARAEAFF.

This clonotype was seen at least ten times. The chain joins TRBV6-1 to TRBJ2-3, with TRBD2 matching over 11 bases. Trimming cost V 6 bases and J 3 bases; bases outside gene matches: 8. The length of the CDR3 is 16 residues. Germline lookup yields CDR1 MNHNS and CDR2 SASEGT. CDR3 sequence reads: CASSAVAGGLTDTQYF. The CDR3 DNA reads TGTGCCAGCAGCGCTGTAGCGGGAGGGTTAACAGATACGCAGTATTTT.

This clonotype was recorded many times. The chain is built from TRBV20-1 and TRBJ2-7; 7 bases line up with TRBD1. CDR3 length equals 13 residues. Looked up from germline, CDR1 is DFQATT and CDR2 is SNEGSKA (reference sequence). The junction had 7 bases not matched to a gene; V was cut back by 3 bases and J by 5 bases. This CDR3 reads CSARTGTDNEQYF. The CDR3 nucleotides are TGCAGTGCTAGGACCGGGACAGATAACGAGCAGTACTTC.

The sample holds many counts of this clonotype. The CDR3 nucleotides read TGTGCCAGCAGCCCTACCGGCGGACAGCTCGGGTACGAGCAGTACTTC. This codes for CASSPTGGQLGYEQYF. The chain has TRBV7-8 and TRBJ2-7, with a tentative D call TRBD1 (6 bases). Trimming cost V 5 bases and J 4 bases, with 21 bases left between them. The CDR3 loop spans 16 amino acids. In germline, CDR1 is SGHVS, CDR2 FQNEAQ.

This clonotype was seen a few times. CDR3 coding DNA: TGTGCCTGGAGTGGGGACTATAATTCACCCCTCCACTTT. Protein sequence: CAWSGDYNSPLHF. The rearrangement uses TRBV30 and TRBJ1-6; D gene ambiguous. With 1 base removed from V and 3 bases from J, the gap between germline ends came to 4 bases. Germline CDR1 is GTSNPN and CDR2 is SVGIG (reference sequence). The CDR3 loop spans 13 amino acids.

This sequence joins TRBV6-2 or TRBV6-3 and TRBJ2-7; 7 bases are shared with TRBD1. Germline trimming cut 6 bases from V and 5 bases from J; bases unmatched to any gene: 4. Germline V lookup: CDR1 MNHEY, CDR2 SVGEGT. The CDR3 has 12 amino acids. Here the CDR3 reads CASSHDRDEQYF. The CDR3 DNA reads TGTGCCAGCAGCCACGACAGGGACGAGCAGTACTTC.

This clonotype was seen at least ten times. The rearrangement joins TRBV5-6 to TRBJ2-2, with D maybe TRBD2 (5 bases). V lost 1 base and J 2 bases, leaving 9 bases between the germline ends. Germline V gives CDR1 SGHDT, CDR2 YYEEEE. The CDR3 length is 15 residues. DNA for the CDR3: TGTGCCAGCAGCTTGTCCGGGGTCAACACCGGGGAGCTGTTTTTT. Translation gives CASSLSGVNTGELFF. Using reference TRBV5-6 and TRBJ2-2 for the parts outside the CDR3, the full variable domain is DAGVTQSPTHLIKTRGQQVTLRCSPKSGHDTVSWYQQALGQGPQFIFQYYEEEERQRGNFPDRFSGHQFPNYSSELNVNALLLGDSALYLCASSLSGVNTGELFFGEGSRLTVL.

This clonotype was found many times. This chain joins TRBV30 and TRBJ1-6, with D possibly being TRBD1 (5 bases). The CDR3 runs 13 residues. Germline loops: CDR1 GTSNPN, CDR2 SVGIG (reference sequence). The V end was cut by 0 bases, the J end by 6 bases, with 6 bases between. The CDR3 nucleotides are TGTGCCTGGAGTGTGAGGGGTAATTCACCCCTCCACTTT. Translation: CAWSVRGNSPLHF.

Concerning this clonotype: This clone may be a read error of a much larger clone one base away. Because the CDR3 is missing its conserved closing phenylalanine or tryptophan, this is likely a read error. In DNA form, the CDR3 reads TGTGCCAGCAGAACCGCTTCCTACGAGCAGTACTTG. Protein: CASRTASYEQYL. The gene calls are TRBV6-6 and TRBJ2-7; D is uncertain. The CDR3 is 12 amino acids. With 6 bases removed from V and 1 base from J, the gap between germline ends came to 7 bases. Germline loops: CDR1 MNHNY, CDR2 SVGAGI (reference sequence).

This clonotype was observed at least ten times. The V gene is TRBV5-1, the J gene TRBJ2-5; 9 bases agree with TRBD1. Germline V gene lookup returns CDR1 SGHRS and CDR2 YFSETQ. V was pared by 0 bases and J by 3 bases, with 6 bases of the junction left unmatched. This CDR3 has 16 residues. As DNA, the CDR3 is TGCGCCAGCAGCTTGGTTGGGACAGGGCCAAAAGAGACCCAGTACTTC. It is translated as CASSLVGTGPKETQYF.

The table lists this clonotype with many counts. The CDR3 region has the DNA TGTGCCAGCAGCTGGGGACTAGCGGGAGGGCCCTACAATGAGCAGTTCTTC. This translates into CASSWGLAGGPYNEQFF. This chain connects TRBV5-6 to TRBJ2-1; 16 positions match TRBD2. Trimming removed 3 bases from V and 2 bases from J; junction bases left unmatched: 2. The CDR3 is 17 residues long. The germline V gene has CDR1 SGHDT and CDR2 YYEEEE.

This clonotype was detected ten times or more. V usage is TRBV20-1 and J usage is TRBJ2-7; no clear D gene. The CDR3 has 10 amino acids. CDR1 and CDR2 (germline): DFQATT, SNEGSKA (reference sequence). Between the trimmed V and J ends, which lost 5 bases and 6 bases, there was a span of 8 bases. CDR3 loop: CSAGRGEQYF. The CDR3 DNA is TGCAGTGCTGGAAGAGGCGAGCAGTACTTC.

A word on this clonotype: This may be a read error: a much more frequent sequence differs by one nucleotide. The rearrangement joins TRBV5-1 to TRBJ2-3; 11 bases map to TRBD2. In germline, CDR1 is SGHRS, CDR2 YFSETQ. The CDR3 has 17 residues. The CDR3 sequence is CASSSIAGGSSWGTEYF. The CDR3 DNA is TGCGCCAGCAGCTCCATAGCGGGAGGGTCCTCTTGGGGTACGGAGTATTTT.

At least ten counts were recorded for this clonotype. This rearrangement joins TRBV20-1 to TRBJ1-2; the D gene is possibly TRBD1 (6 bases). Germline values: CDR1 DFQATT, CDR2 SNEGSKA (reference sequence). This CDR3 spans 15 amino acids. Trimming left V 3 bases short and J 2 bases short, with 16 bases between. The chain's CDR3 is CSASNRVVGNYGYTF. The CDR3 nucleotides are TGCAGTGCTAGTAACAGGGTCGTGGGGAACTATGGCTACACCTTC.

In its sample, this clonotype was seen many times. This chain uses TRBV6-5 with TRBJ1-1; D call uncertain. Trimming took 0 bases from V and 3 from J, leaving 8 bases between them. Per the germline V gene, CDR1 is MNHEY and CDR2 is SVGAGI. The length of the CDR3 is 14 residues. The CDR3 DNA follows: TGTGCCAGCAGTTACTCGGCCGGGGACACTGAAGCTTTCTTT. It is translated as CASSYSAGDTEAFF.

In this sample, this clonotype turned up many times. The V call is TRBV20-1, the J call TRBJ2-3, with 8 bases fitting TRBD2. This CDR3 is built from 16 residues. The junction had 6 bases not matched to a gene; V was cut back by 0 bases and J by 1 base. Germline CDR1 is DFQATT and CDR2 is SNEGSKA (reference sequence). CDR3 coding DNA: TGCAGTGCTAGAGACCGCGGGAGGCTGGGCACAGATACGCAGTATTTT. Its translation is CSARDRGRLGTDTQYF.